Listed below are T cell receptor beta chains from one sample, sequenced in a study of siplizumab effects on memory and regulatory T cells. Profiling relied on immunoSEQ multiplex PCR, and the TCRdb table lists in-frame clones only, not all of them. Seen here are about 69,000 clones, roughly 88% observed once, and the top ten hold approximately 1.7%. The sample was Tregs sorted from blood. These receptors were obtained from a human donor in good health. The CDR3 runs from the conserved cysteine through the conserved F or W. The D gene is left open where the match is weak. Size tells how often a clone was seen (once, few, many) or the class of an expanded clone, and some rows leave it out.

D gene,J gene,clone size,V gene,CDR3 DNA,CDR3 protein
.,TRBJ2-3,few,TRBV5-4,TGTGCCAGCAGCTCGCCCAGCGGTACAGATACGCAGTATTTT,CASSSPSGTDTQYF
.,TRBJ1-5,.,TRBV6-1,TGTGCCAGCAGTCCCCGGGGGAGCAATCAGCCCCAGCATTTT,CASSPRGSNQPQHF
.,TRBJ2-5,.,TRBV4-2,TGTGCCAGCAGCCCCCGTAGGGTAGGGGGAGAGACCCAGTACTTC,CASSPRRVGGETQYF
TRBD1,TRBJ1-1,.,TRBV5-1,TGCGCCAGCAGCCCGGGACAGGGGGCCACTGAAGCTTTCTTT,CASSPGQGATEAFF
TRBD1,TRBJ2-1,.,TRBV6-5,TGTGCCAGCCGCAGGACAGGGATCCTCAATGAGCAGTTCTTC,CASRRTGILNEQFF
.,TRBJ2-7,.,TRBV6-1,TGTGCCAGCACCTCCCCGGGACGGGCCTACGAGCAGTACTTC,CASTSPGRAYEQYF
.,TRBJ1-5,.,TRBV6-5,TGTGCCAGTAGAAGGGGAATTGGTGATCAGCCCCAGCATTTT,CASRRGIGDQPQHF
.,TRBJ2-5,.,TRBV10-3,TGTGCCATCAGTGAATTAGGACAGACCCGTCGGTACTTC,CAISELGQTRRYF
.,TRBJ1-2,.,TRBV10-3,TGTGCCATCAGTCATGGGGGGGACTATGGCTACACCTTC,CAISHGGDYGYTF
.,TRBJ2-7,once,TRBV7-2,TGTGCTAGCAGCTTTAGTGGCAGCTACGAGCAGTACTTC,CASSFSGSYEQYF
.,TRBJ2-7,.,TRBV6-1,TGTGCCAGCAGTGAACAGTACAGGGGAGGCGAGCAGTACTTC,CASSEQYRGGEQYF
TRBD2,TRBJ2-3,few,TRBV28,TGTGCCAGCAGTTTGGGCCTAGCGGGAGCCGGAGATACGCAGTATTTT,CASSLGLAGAGDTQYF
.,TRBJ2-7,.,TRBV29-1,TGCAGCGTGGGGGGACCGCCAAAATACGAGCAGTACTTC,CSVGGPPKYEQYF
.,TRBJ1-2,.,TRBV13,TGTGCCAGCATTTCCCGGGACCTAACCCCCAGCTACACCTTC,CASISRDLTPSYTF
.,TRBJ1-6,.,TRBV11-3,TGTGCCAGCAGCACCGGCGCCTCTAATTCACCCCTCCACTTT,CASSTGASNSPLHF
TRBD2,TRBJ2-1,.,TRBV5-1,TGCGCCAGCAGCTTACTAGCGCAGAAATACAATGAGCAGTTCTTC,CASSLLAQKYNEQFF
TRBD1,TRBJ1-2,.,TRBV5-6,TGTGCCAGCAGCTCCCCTGGGACAGGAGTGTATCATGGCTACACCTTC,CASSSPGTGVYHGYTF
.,TRBJ2-2,once,TRBV7-6,TGTGCCAGCAGCTTAGGGTATCGGAACACCGGGGAGCTGGTTTTT,CASSLGYRNTGELVF
TRBD2,TRBJ2-1,.,TRBV2,TGTGCCAGCCTAGCGGGGCCCACCCTATCCCATGAGCAGTTCTTC,CASLAGPTLSHEQFF
.,TRBJ2-1,.,TRBV12-1,TGTGCCAGCAGCTTTGAGCTAATAGACCACAATGAGCAGTTCTTC,CASSFELIDHNEQFF
.,TRBJ2-7,.,TRBV7-9,TGTGCCAGCAGCTCCTACGGAGGGGTCGAGCAGTACTTC,CASSSYGGVEQYF
.,TRBJ2-7,.,TRBV28,TGTGCCAGCAGGGGACCTGGGTTCGACGAGCAGTACTTC,CASRGPGFDEQYF
TRBD1,TRBJ1-4,.,TRBV5-6,TGTGCCAGCAGCGTTGGAACAGGGGGCTGGGGTGAAAAACTGTTTTTT,CASSVGTGGWGEKLFF
TRBD2,TRBJ2-3,once,TRBV9,TGTGCCAGCAGCCGGGGGGGCCGCACAGATACGCAGTATTTT,CASSRGGRTDTQYF
TRBD2,TRBJ2-1,.,TRBV11-3,TGTGCCAGCAGCCACCTAGTAGGACTAGACCTTTTGAATGAGCAGTTCTTC,CASSHLVGLDLLNEQFF
.,TRBJ2-7,.,TRBV6-6,TGTGCCAGCAGGCCTCATCCGGGACCCCAATCCTACGAGCAGTACTTC,CASRPHPGPQSYEQYF
TRBD2,TRBJ2-1,once,TRBV19,TGTGCCAGTAGTACCTGGACTAGCGGGAGGCTCAATGAGCAGTTCTTC,CASSTWTSGRLNEQFF
.,TRBJ1-2,.,TRBV5-6,TGTGCCAGCAGCTTCCACACCCGGACAGTTTGGGGCTATGGCTACACCTTC,CASSFHTRTVWGYGYTF
.,TRBJ1-2,.,TRBV21-1,TGTGCCAGCAGCAAAGCGCTGGGACAGGCTAACTATGGCTACACCTTC,CASSKALGQANYGYTF
.,TRBJ1-2,.,TRBV7-9,TGTGCCAGCAGCTTAGCGTGGGACCATAACTATGGCTACACCTTC,CASSLAWDHNYGYTF
TRBD2,TRBJ2-1,.,TRBV7-8,TGTGCCAGCAAGCGGGGGAGTTACAATGAGCAGTTCTTC,CASKRGSYNEQFF
.,TRBJ2-1,.,TRBV7-2,TGTGCCAGCAGCTTTAGCGCCTCCTACAATGAGCAGTTCTTC,CASSFSASYNEQFF